Listed below are T cell receptor beta chains from one sample, sequenced in a study of cytomegalovirus exposure and HLA in healthy donors. Data came from immunoSEQ multiplex PCR; TCRdb stores just in-frame clones and leaves some out. In the table there are 65,000 to 75,000 clones, about 94% of which are singletons. Sample: PBMCs. These receptors all come from a man aged 18 to 30 in good health and CMV-seropositive. Each CDR3 is given with its conserved first and last residue. A D gene is named only where the DNA matches it firmly. Size tells how often a clone was seen (once, few, many) or the class of an expanded clone, and some rows leave it out.

v_gene: TRBV19
j_gene: TRBJ1-2
abundance: NA
d_gene: NA
CDR3aa: CASSSSRFDYGYTF
CDR3nt: TGTGCCAGTAGTTCGAGCAGGTTTGACTATGGCTACACCTTC

v_gene: TRBV11-2
j_gene: TRBJ2-7
abundance: once
d_gene: TRBD2
CDR3aa: CASSLSRGRALNYEQYF
CDR3nt: TGTGCCAGCAGCTTATCACGCGGGAGGGCCCTGAACTACGAGCAGTACTTC

v_gene: TRBV28
j_gene: TRBJ2-7
abundance: few
d_gene: NA
CDR3aa: CASSLNSLYEQYF
CDR3nt: TGTGCCAGCAGTTTAAACAGTCTCTACGAGCAGTACTTC

v_gene: TRBV5-1
j_gene: TRBJ2-1
abundance: NA
d_gene: TRBD1
CDR3aa: CASSSGTGAYNEQFF
CDR3nt: TGCGCCAGCAGCTCCGGGACAGGGGCCTACAATGAGCAGTTCTTC

v_gene: TRBV9
j_gene: TRBJ1-1
abundance: NA
d_gene: NA
CDR3aa: CASSVDEGVDTEAFF
CDR3nt: TGTGCCAGCAGCGTAGACGAGGGAGTAGATACTGAAGCTTTCTTT

v_gene: TRBV5-1
j_gene: TRBJ2-2
abundance: NA
d_gene: TRBD1
CDR3aa: CASSGTGVDTGELFF
CDR3nt: TGCGCCAGCAGCGGGACAGGGGTGGACACCGGGGAGCTGTTTTTT

v_gene: TRBV27
j_gene: TRBJ1-5
abundance: NA
d_gene: NA
CDR3aa: CASSLFSGVGNQPQHF
CDR3nt: TGTGCCAGCAGTTTATTCTCAGGGGTGGGCAATCAGCCCCAGCATTTT

v_gene: TRBV30
j_gene: TRBJ2-3
abundance: once
d_gene: TRBD1
CDR3aa: CAWSATGASTDTQYF
CDR3nt: TGTGCCTGGAGTGCGACAGGGGCCAGCACAGATACGCAGTATTTT

v_gene: TRBV2
j_gene: TRBJ1-1
abundance: NA
d_gene: NA
CDR3aa: CASSPNGQKWGEAFF
CDR3nt: TGTGCCAGCAGCCCTAATGGACAGAAATGGGGTGAAGCTTTCTTT

v_gene: TRBV6-1
j_gene: TRBJ2-3
abundance: few
d_gene: TRBD2
CDR3aa: CASSATSGSADTQYF
CDR3nt: TGTGCCAGCAGTGCAACTAGCGGGAGTGCAGATACGCAGTATTTT

v_gene: TRBV28
j_gene: TRBJ1-5
abundance: NA
d_gene: NA
CDR3aa: CASSLWVAGRENQPQHF
CDR3nt: TGTGCCAGCAGTTTATGGGTGGCAGGGAGGGAAAATCAGCCCCAGCATTTT

v_gene: TRBV6-4
j_gene: TRBJ2-7
abundance: NA
d_gene: NA
CDR3aa: CASSKIAESYEQYF
CDR3nt: TGTGCCAGCAGTAAAATAGCGGAGTCCTACGAGCAGTACTTC

v_gene: TRBV6-5
j_gene: TRBJ2-5
abundance: NA
d_gene: NA
CDR3aa: CASRSGGRETQYF
CDR3nt: TGTGCCAGCAGGTCCGGTGGGCGAGAGACCCAGTACTTC

v_gene: TRBV5-1
j_gene: TRBJ1-1
abundance: NA
d_gene: TRBD1
CDR3aa: CASSPILRTGDAEAFF
CDR3nt: TGCGCCAGCAGCCCGATTCTGAGGACAGGGGACGCTGAAGCTTTCTTT

v_gene: TRBV7-9
j_gene: TRBJ2-7
abundance: NA
d_gene: TRBD1
CDR3aa: CASRSGGYEQYF
CDR3nt: TGTGCCAGCAGGTCAGGGGGATACGAGCAGTACTTC

v_gene: TRBV10-3
j_gene: TRBJ2-1
abundance: once
d_gene: TRBD2
CDR3aa: CAISDLAGATGDEQFF
CDR3nt: TGTGCCATCAGTGACCTAGCGGGAGCCACGGGAGATGAGCAGTTCTTC

v_gene: TRBV27
j_gene: TRBJ2-7
abundance: NA
d_gene: TRBD1
CDR3aa: CASQIRTGEYGRYEQYF
CDR3nt: TGTGCCAGTCAAATAAGGACAGGGGAGTACGGACGCTACGAGCAGTACTTC

v_gene: TRBV7-9
j_gene: TRBJ2-1
abundance: NA
d_gene: NA
CDR3aa: CASSLLLASSNEQFF
CDR3nt: TGTGCCAGCAGCCTGCTTCTGGCCTCGTCTAATGAGCAGTTCTTC

v_gene: TRBV5-6
j_gene: TRBJ2-3
abundance: NA
d_gene: TRBD2
CDR3aa: CASSLGLAGNPSTDTQYF
CDR3nt: TGTGCCAGCAGCTTGGGACTAGCGGGCAACCCTAGCACAGATACGCAGTATTTT

v_gene: TRBV7-3
j_gene: TRBJ2-1
abundance: NA
d_gene: TRBD2
CDR3aa: CASSLRDMGEGHLQFF
CDR3nt: TGTGCCAGCAGCTTAAGGGATATGGGGGAGGGCCATCTTCAGTTCTTC

v_gene: TRBV2
j_gene: TRBJ2-4
abundance: NA
d_gene: TRBD1
CDR3aa: CASSERDRGAGGGIQYF
CDR3nt: TGTGCCAGCAGTGAGCGGGACAGGGGGGCGGGGGGGGGCATTCAGTACTTC

v_gene: TRBV11-2
j_gene: TRBJ2-2
abundance: NA
d_gene: TRBD2
CDR3aa: CASSSPGVAGEAGELFF
CDR3nt: TGTGCCAGCAGCTCCCCCGGGGTAGCGGGAGAAGCCGGGGAGCTGTTTTTT

v_gene: TRBV30
j_gene: TRBJ2-7
abundance: NA
d_gene: NA
CDR3aa: CAWRGGVHEQYF
CDR3nt: TGTGCCTGGAGAGGAGGGGTCCACGAGCAGTACTTC

v_gene: TRBV4-1
j_gene: TRBJ2-2
abundance: NA
d_gene: TRBD2
CDR3aa: CASSPPSAGGGTGELFF
CDR3nt: TGCGCCAGCAGCCCCCCCTCGGCGGGAGGTGGGACCGGGGAGCTGTTTTTT

v_gene: TRBV28
j_gene: TRBJ1-2
abundance: NA
d_gene: NA
CDR3aa: CASTTAGRVYGYTF
CDR3nt: TGTGCCAGCACCACCGCAGGCAGGGTCTATGGCTACACCTTC

v_gene: TRBV29-1
j_gene: TRBJ2-1
abundance: NA
d_gene: NA
CDR3aa: CSETTSSNEQFF
CDR3nt: TGCAGCGAAACGACTAGTTCTAATGAGCAGTTCTTC

v_gene: TRBV18
j_gene: TRBJ2-7
abundance: few
d_gene: TRBD1
CDR3aa: CASSPGWAGGSYEQYF
CDR3nt: TGTGCCAGCTCACCAGGGTGGGCAGGGGGATCCTACGAGCAGTACTTC

v_gene: TRBV28
j_gene: TRBJ2-5
abundance: NA
d_gene: TRBD1
CDR3aa: CASITGTGLGRYQETQYF
CDR3nt: TGTGCCAGCATTACCGGGACAGGGTTAGGTCGGTACCAAGAGACCCAGTACTTC

v_gene: TRBV28
j_gene: TRBJ2-7
abundance: NA
d_gene: TRBD1
CDR3aa: CASSFRGQVAYEQYF
CDR3nt: TGTGCCAGCAGTTTTCGGGGACAGGTCGCATACGAGCAGTACTTC

v_gene: TRBV9
j_gene: TRBJ2-2
abundance: NA
d_gene: NA
CDR3aa: CASSVPGTGELFF
CDR3nt: TGTGCCAGCAGCGTACCGGGCACCGGGGAGCTGTTTTTT

v_gene: TRBV10-3
j_gene: TRBJ2-7
abundance: NA
d_gene: TRBD1
CDR3aa: CAISVDREPYEQYF
CDR3nt: TGTGCCATCAGTGTGGACAGGGAGCCCTACGAGCAGTACTTC

v_gene: TRBV13
j_gene: TRBJ2-3
abundance: NA
d_gene: TRBD1
CDR3aa: CASSPGQGHTQYF
CDR3nt: TGTGCCAGCAGCCCCGGACAGGGACATACGCAGTATTTT

v_gene: TRBV11-2
j_gene: TRBJ2-1
abundance: NA
d_gene: TRBD2
CDR3aa: CASSFDSGGSSYNEQFF
CDR3nt: TGTGCCAGCAGCTTCGATAGCGGGGGAAGCTCCTACAATGAGCAGTTCTTC

v_gene: TRBV7-9
j_gene: TRBJ2-1
abundance: NA
d_gene: NA
CDR3aa: CANEGLANIPSYNEQFF
CDR3nt: TGTGCCAACGAAGGGCTAGCGAATATTCCCTCCTACAATGAGCAGTTCTTC

v_gene: TRBV28
j_gene: TRBJ2-7
abundance: NA
d_gene: NA
CDR3aa: CASSLSGYEQYF
CDR3nt: TGTGCCAGCAGTTTAAGCGGTTACGAGCAGTACTTC

v_gene: TRBV27
j_gene: TRBJ2-2
abundance: NA
d_gene: NA
CDR3aa: CASSQTLATGELFF
CDR3nt: TGTGCCAGCAGTCAAACCCTAGCGACCGGGGAGCTGTTTTTT

v_gene: TRBV6-5
j_gene: TRBJ2-7
abundance: NA
d_gene: TRBD1
CDR3aa: CASRDQGAVTYEQYF
CDR3nt: TGTGCCAGCAGGGACCAGGGGGCGGTGACCTACGAGCAGTACTTC

v_gene: TRBV5-6
j_gene: TRBJ2-1
abundance: NA
d_gene: NA
CDR3aa: CASSFGAEAYNEQFF
CDR3nt: TGTGCCAGCAGCTTTGGTGCGGAAGCCTACAATGAGCAGTTCTTC

v_gene: TRBV9
j_gene: TRBJ2-1
abundance: NA
d_gene: TRBD2
CDR3aa: CASSVGGRGAGSQFF
CDR3nt: TGTGCCAGCAGCGTAGGCGGGAGGGGAGCGGGGTCGCAGTTCTTC

v_gene: TRBV7-3
j_gene: TRBJ2-7
abundance: NA
d_gene: NA
CDR3aa: CASSPQGSSYEQYF
CDR3nt: TGTGCCAGCAGCCCCCAGGGGAGCTCCTACGAGCAGTACTTC

v_gene: TRBV7-9
j_gene: TRBJ2-7
abundance: once
d_gene: TRBD2
CDR3aa: CASSRAEVLAGGEQYF
CDR3nt: TGTGCCAGCAGCCGGGCGGAAGTGTTAGCGGGAGGCGAGCAGTACTTC

v_gene: TRBV9
j_gene: TRBJ1-2
abundance: NA
d_gene: NA
CDR3aa: CASSVASYSGMDGYTF
CDR3nt: TGTGCCAGCAGCGTAGCTAGTTATTCAGGGATGGATGGCTACACCTTC

v_gene: TRBV19
j_gene: TRBJ1-2
abundance: NA
d_gene: NA
CDR3aa: CASSKPGHHGYTF
CDR3nt: TGTGCCAGTAGTAAACCGGGACACCATGGCTACACCTTC

v_gene: TRBV29-1
j_gene: TRBJ2-7
abundance: NA
d_gene: TRBD2
CDR3aa: CSVHGLAGPYEQYF
CDR3nt: TGCAGCGTACACGGACTAGCGGGTCCCTACGAGCAGTACTTC

v_gene: TRBV2
j_gene: TRBJ1-2
abundance: NA
d_gene: NA
CDR3aa: CASSDYIYYGYTF
CDR3nt: TGTGCCAGCAGTGATTACATCTACTATGGCTACACCTTC

v_gene: TRBV7-2
j_gene: TRBJ2-1
abundance: NA
d_gene: NA
CDR3aa: CASSSHWDSQANNEQFF
CDR3nt: TGTGCCAGCAGCTCCCATTGGGACTCCCAAGCAAACAATGAGCAGTTCTTC

v_gene: TRBV2
j_gene: TRBJ2-3
abundance: NA
d_gene: NA
CDR3aa: CASSGAGSTDTQYF
CDR3nt: TGTGCCAGCAGTGGTGCAGGGAGCACAGATACGCAGTATTTT

v_gene: TRBV7-9
j_gene: TRBJ2-3
abundance: NA
d_gene: TRBD2
CDR3aa: CASTTNSGGTDTQYF
CDR3nt: TGTGCCAGCACCACTAATAGCGGGGGTACAGATACGCAGTATTTT

v_gene: TRBV4-1
j_gene: TRBJ2-3
abundance: NA
d_gene: TRBD2
CDR3aa: CASKGRGGWKQYF
CDR3nt: TGCGCCAGCAAGGGGCGGGGGGGGTGGAAGCAGTATTTT

v_gene: TRBV5-4
j_gene: TRBJ1-2
abundance: NA
d_gene: NA
CDR3aa: CASSSDGYQGYGYTF
CDR3nt: TGTGCCAGCAGCTCCGACGGTTATCAGGGTTATGGCTACACCTTC

v_gene: TRBV7-9
j_gene: TRBJ1-2
abundance: NA
d_gene: NA
CDR3aa: CASSRGFGGYTF
CDR3nt: TGTGCCAGCAGCAGAGGGTTTGGGGGCTACACCTTC

v_gene: TRBV7-8
j_gene: TRBJ1-1
abundance: NA
d_gene: TRBD1
CDR3aa: CASSLTGGTEAFF
CDR3nt: TGTGCCAGCAGCTTAACAGGGGGCACTGAAGCTTTCTTT